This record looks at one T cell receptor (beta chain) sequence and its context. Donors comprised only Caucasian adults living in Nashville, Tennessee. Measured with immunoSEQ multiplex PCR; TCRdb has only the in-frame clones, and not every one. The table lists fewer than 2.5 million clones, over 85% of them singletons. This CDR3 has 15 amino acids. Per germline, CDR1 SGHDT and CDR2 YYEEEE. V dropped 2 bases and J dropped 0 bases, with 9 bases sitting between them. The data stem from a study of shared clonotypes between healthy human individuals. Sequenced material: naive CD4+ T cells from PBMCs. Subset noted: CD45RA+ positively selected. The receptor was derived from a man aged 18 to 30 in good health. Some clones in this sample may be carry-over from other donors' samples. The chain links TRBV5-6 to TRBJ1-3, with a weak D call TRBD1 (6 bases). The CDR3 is CASSFPGASGNTIYF. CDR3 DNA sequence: TGTGCCAGCAGCTTTCCAGGGGCCTCTGGAAACACCATATATTTT.